Listed here are 3 T cell receptor beta chains from one sample, sequenced in a study of blood T cell repertoires in COVID-19. Sequenced by immunoSEQ multiplex PCR; TCRdb stores in-frame clones only, minus some. The table shows 250,000 to 300,000 clones, with around 84% occurring only once. The sequenced material came from peripheral blood. The receptors were sampled from a man in his sixties with acute or convalescent COVID-19.

The J gene is TRBJ2-1, the V gene TRBV5-6, with unresolved D. The germline V gene encodes CDR1 SGHDT and CDR2 YYEEEE. The CDR3 covers 12 residues. V was trimmed by 0 bases and J by 7 bases, leaving 5 bases between them. In DNA, the CDR3 is TGTGCCAGCAGCTTGGTGAGAAATGAGCAGTTCTTC. Residues: CASSLVRNEQFF.

The chain is built from TRBV7-8 and TRBJ1-1, with D possibly being TRBD1 (6 bases). Germline V CDR1 and CDR2: SGHVS, FQNEAQ. The CDR3 covers 16 residues. The V and J ends lost 2 bases and 0 bases respectively, with 13 bases between them. The CDR3 reads CASSLQVQGLNTEAFF. The CDR3 DNA sequence: TGTGCCAGCAGCTTACAGGTGCAGGGGCTGAACACTGAAGCTTTCTTT.

The rearrangement links TRBV7-6 to TRBJ1-2; D gene unclear. The germline gives CDR1 SGHVS, CDR2 FNYEAQ. Deletions cut 1 base from V and 4 bases from J, with 7 bases between. This CDR3 is built from 13 residues. The CDR3 nucleotides read TGTGCCAGCAGCTTAGGACGCGGCTATGGCTACACCTTC. Translating it yields CASSLGRGYGYTF.